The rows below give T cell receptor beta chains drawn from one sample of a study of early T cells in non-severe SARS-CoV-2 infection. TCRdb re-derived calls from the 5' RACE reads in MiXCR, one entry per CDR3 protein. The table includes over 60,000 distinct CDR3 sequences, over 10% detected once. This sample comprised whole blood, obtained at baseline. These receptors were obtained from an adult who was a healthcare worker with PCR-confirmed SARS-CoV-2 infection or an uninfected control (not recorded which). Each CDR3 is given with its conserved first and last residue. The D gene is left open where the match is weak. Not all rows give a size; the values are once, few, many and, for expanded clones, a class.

CDR3nt: TGTGCCAGCAGCCAGGGTGGGGACATTCAGTACTTC
CDR3aa: CASSQGGDIQYF
j_gene: TRBJ2-4
abundance: many
v_gene: TRBV6-1
d_gene: NA

CDR3nt: TGCGCCAGCAGCATCCGGACAGGCGACAATGAGCAGTTCTTC
CDR3aa: CASSIRTGDNEQFF
j_gene: TRBJ2-1
abundance: NA
v_gene: TRBV5-1
d_gene: TRBD1

CDR3nt: TGTGCCAGCGCTAGCAGGGGTGAGGACATTCAGTACTTC
CDR3aa: CASASRGEDIQYF
j_gene: TRBJ2-4
abundance: NA
v_gene: TRBV27
d_gene: NA

CDR3nt: TGTGCCACCCTCTTCCACAGGGGCTACACTGAAGCTTTCTTT
CDR3aa: CATLFHRGYTEAFF
j_gene: TRBJ1-1
abundance: few
v_gene: TRBV28
d_gene: TRBD1

CDR3nt: TGTGCCAGCAGCCCCACCGGGACCCGACACACCGGGGAGCTGTTTTTT
CDR3aa: CASSPTGTRHTGELFF
j_gene: TRBJ2-2
abundance: few
v_gene: TRBV7-6
d_gene: NA

CDR3nt: TGTGCCAGCAGCGTCAACTCCTACAATGAGCAGTTCTTC
CDR3aa: CASSVNSYNEQFF
j_gene: TRBJ2-1
abundance: NA
v_gene: TRBV9
d_gene: NA

CDR3nt: TGTGCCAGCAGTTTAGATGGGGCTTTGGCCAAAAACATTCAGTACTTC
CDR3aa: CASSLDGALAKNIQYF
j_gene: TRBJ2-4
abundance: NA
v_gene: TRBV12-3/TRBV12-4
d_gene: NA

CDR3nt: TGTGCCAGCAGTTACTCGAATTGGGGTTCTGAAAACACCATATATTTT
CDR3aa: CASSYSNWGSENTIYF
j_gene: TRBJ1-3
abundance: NA
v_gene: TRBV6-5
d_gene: NA

CDR3nt: TGTGCCAGCAGCCAGAGAGGTGCACGCTCCTACGAGCAGTACTTC
CDR3aa: CASSQRGARSYEQYF
j_gene: TRBJ2-7
abundance: NA
v_gene: TRBV12-3/TRBV12-4
d_gene: NA

CDR3nt: TGTGCCAGCAGCTTACGGACAGGGATGTACCAAGAGACCCAGTACTTC
CDR3aa: CASSLRTGMYQETQYF
j_gene: TRBJ2-5
abundance: NA
v_gene: TRBV7-2
d_gene: TRBD1

CDR3nt: TGTGCCAGCAGCTTTGCGGACAGGGGGGTCGTAGTCTCTGAAGCTTTCTTT
CDR3aa: CASSFADRGVVVSEAFF
j_gene: TRBJ1-1
abundance: NA
v_gene: TRBV7-2
d_gene: TRBD1

CDR3nt: TGTGCCAGCAGCCGACTGGAAGGAGGGAGGGGCCGGGGCTACACCTTC
CDR3aa: CASSRLEGGRGRGYTF
j_gene: TRBJ1-2
abundance: many
v_gene: TRBV4-2
d_gene: NA

CDR3nt: TGTGCCAGCAGTTACGACGGCAGACAAAAGACCCAGTACTTC
CDR3aa: CASSYDGRQKTQYF
j_gene: TRBJ2-5
abundance: once
v_gene: TRBV6-6
d_gene: NA

CDR3nt: TGCGCCAGCTCCCGGGAGGCCTCCTATAATTCACCCCTCCACTTT
CDR3aa: CASSREASYNSPLHF
j_gene: TRBJ1-6
abundance: NA
v_gene: TRBV5-1
d_gene: NA

CDR3nt: TGTGCCAGCAGTCTCGACTATAATTCACCCCTCCACTTT
CDR3aa: CASSLDYNSPLHF
j_gene: TRBJ1-6
abundance: many
v_gene: TRBV27
d_gene: NA

CDR3nt: TGCGCCAGCAGCACTACACAGGGTTGGGACACTGAAGCTTTCTTT
CDR3aa: CASSTTQGWDTEAFF
j_gene: TRBJ1-1
abundance: NA
v_gene: TRBV5-1
d_gene: NA

CDR3nt: TGTGCCAGCAGTGAACAGTACACAGATACGCAGTATTTT
CDR3aa: CASSEQYTDTQYF
j_gene: TRBJ2-3
abundance: many
v_gene: TRBV2
d_gene: NA

CDR3nt: TGCGCCAGCAGCTGGGGACAGGGCACAGATACGCAGTATTTT
CDR3aa: CASSWGQGTDTQYF
j_gene: TRBJ2-3
abundance: NA
v_gene: TRBV5-1
d_gene: TRBD1

CDR3nt: TGTGCCAGCAGCCTCCGGGGGAGCGGGGGGGCCTTTGTGGAGCTGTTTTTT
CDR3aa: CASSLRGSGGAFVELFF
j_gene: TRBJ2-2
abundance: few
v_gene: TRBV5-6
d_gene: TRBD2

CDR3nt: TGTGCCAGTAGTATAAGTTGGGGGTCCTACGAGCAGTACTTC
CDR3aa: CASSISWGSYEQYF
j_gene: TRBJ2-7
abundance: few
v_gene: TRBV19
d_gene: NA

CDR3nt: TGTGCCAGCAGCGCGGGACTGCCCTACGAGCAGTACTTC
CDR3aa: CASSAGLPYEQYF
j_gene: TRBJ2-7
abundance: few
v_gene: TRBV9
d_gene: NA

CDR3nt: TGCAGTGCTAGTCGAGGGACACATGAAAAACTGTTTTTT
CDR3aa: CSASRGTHEKLFF
j_gene: TRBJ1-4
abundance: NA
v_gene: TRBV20-1
d_gene: NA

CDR3nt: TGTGCCAGCAGTTTGCAGAAGACAGCGAACACTGAAGCTTTCTTT
CDR3aa: CASSLQKTANTEAFF
j_gene: TRBJ1-1
abundance: NA
v_gene: TRBV28
d_gene: NA

CDR3nt: TGTGCCAGCAGTTTATGGGGGGCCGGGGAGACCCAGTACTTC
CDR3aa: CASSLWGAGETQYF
j_gene: TRBJ2-5
abundance: NA
v_gene: TRBV12-3/TRBV12-4
d_gene: NA

CDR3nt: TGCGCCAGCAGCTTAGTAAACACCGGGGAGCTGTTTTTT
CDR3aa: CASSLVNTGELFF
j_gene: TRBJ2-2
abundance: many
v_gene: TRBV5-1
d_gene: NA

CDR3nt: TGTGCCAGCAGCCGCCGACAGGGAACCATGAACACTGAAGCTTTCTTT
CDR3aa: CASSRRQGTMNTEAFF
j_gene: TRBJ1-1
abundance: NA
v_gene: TRBV3-1
d_gene: TRBD1

CDR3nt: TGCGCCAGCAGCTCCTCTCCGCCGGCAACTAATGAAAAACTGTTTTTT
CDR3aa: CASSSSPPATNEKLFF
j_gene: TRBJ1-4
abundance: few
v_gene: TRBV5-1
d_gene: NA

CDR3nt: TGCAGTGCAGGGACAGGGATTAACACTGAAGCTTTCTTT
CDR3aa: CSAGTGINTEAFF
j_gene: TRBJ1-1
abundance: NA
v_gene: TRBV20-1
d_gene: TRBD1

CDR3nt: TGTGCCAGCAGCTTAGAGGACAGGGGTTGGAACACTGAAGCTTTCTTT
CDR3aa: CASSLEDRGWNTEAFF
j_gene: TRBJ1-1
abundance: few
v_gene: TRBV7-6
d_gene: TRBD1

CDR3nt: TGTGCCATCAGTGGCGACAAGGACAGGGGGCGGGATGGCTACACCTTC
CDR3aa: CAISGDKDRGRDGYTF
j_gene: TRBJ1-2
abundance: NA
v_gene: TRBV10-3
d_gene: TRBD1

CDR3nt: TGCAGTGCCCCCCCCGGGGTCGGGGCAGATACGCAGTATTTT
CDR3aa: CSAPPGVGADTQYF
j_gene: TRBJ2-3
abundance: NA
v_gene: TRBV20-1
d_gene: NA

CDR3nt: TGTGCCAGCAGCCCCTACGTGGGCTTCTCCTACAATGAGCAGTTCTTC
CDR3aa: CASSPYVGFSYNEQFF
j_gene: TRBJ2-1
abundance: many
v_gene: TRBV14
d_gene: NA

CDR3nt: TGTGCCAGTAGTATTCTCAGGGAAAGCAATCAGCCCCAGCATTTT
CDR3aa: CASSILRESNQPQHF
j_gene: TRBJ1-5
abundance: NA
v_gene: TRBV19
d_gene: NA

CDR3nt: TGCGCCAGCAGCTTGGGGGCGGCAGGGAGAAGGAACACTGAAGCTTTCTTT
CDR3aa: CASSLGAAGRRNTEAFF
j_gene: TRBJ1-1
abundance: many
v_gene: TRBV5-1
d_gene: NA

CDR3nt: TGTGCCAGCAGCCCCACCAGGGGCGATTCCTACGAGCAGTACTTC
CDR3aa: CASSPTRGDSYEQYF
j_gene: TRBJ2-7
abundance: few
v_gene: TRBV7-6
d_gene: NA

CDR3nt: TGTGCCAGCAGCCTCCAGGGAGTTGGGCAGTTCTTC
CDR3aa: CASSLQGVGQFF
j_gene: TRBJ2-1
abundance: NA
v_gene: TRBV11-3
d_gene: NA

CDR3nt: TGTGCCAGCAGTTTCTCGGGGCCTGAAGCTTTCTTT
CDR3aa: CASSFSGPEAFF
j_gene: TRBJ1-1
abundance: NA
v_gene: TRBV12-3/TRBV12-4
d_gene: NA

CDR3nt: TGTGCCAGCAGTTGGTTGGTGGAAGCTTTCTTT
CDR3aa: CASSWLVEAFF
j_gene: TRBJ1-1
abundance: few
v_gene: TRBV28
d_gene: NA

CDR3nt: TGTGCCAGCGGAACAGGGGGAAAGGGTAATTCACCCCTCCACTTT
CDR3aa: CASGTGGKGNSPLHF
j_gene: TRBJ1-6
abundance: few
v_gene: TRBV2
d_gene: TRBD1

CDR3nt: TGTGCCAGCAGCTTACGCAGGATGGACACCATATATTTT
CDR3aa: CASSLRRMDTIYF
j_gene: TRBJ1-3
abundance: few
v_gene: TRBV7-6
d_gene: NA

CDR3nt: TGCAGCGTTGTAGGCGGCAGGGACTATGGCTACACCTTC
CDR3aa: CSVVGGRDYGYTF
j_gene: TRBJ1-2
abundance: many
v_gene: TRBV29-1
d_gene: NA

CDR3nt: TGTGCCAGCAGCAGGGGGCCAGAATACGAGCAGTACTTC
CDR3aa: CASSRGPEYEQYF
j_gene: TRBJ2-7
abundance: NA
v_gene: TRBV11-2
d_gene: TRBD1

CDR3nt: TGTGCCATCAGCCGGGACAGTTACACAGATACGCAGTATTTT
CDR3aa: CAISRDSYTDTQYF
j_gene: TRBJ2-3
abundance: few
v_gene: TRBV10-3
d_gene: TRBD1

CDR3nt: TGTGCCAGCAGTTACTTCGGTAATAGCAATCAGCCCCAGCATTTT
CDR3aa: CASSYFGNSNQPQHF
j_gene: TRBJ1-5
abundance: NA
v_gene: TRBV6-6
d_gene: NA

CDR3nt: TGCAGTGCTAGCCTACCCCAGGGGGATGGCTACACCTTC
CDR3aa: CSASLPQGDGYTF
j_gene: TRBJ1-2
abundance: few
v_gene: TRBV20-1
d_gene: TRBD1